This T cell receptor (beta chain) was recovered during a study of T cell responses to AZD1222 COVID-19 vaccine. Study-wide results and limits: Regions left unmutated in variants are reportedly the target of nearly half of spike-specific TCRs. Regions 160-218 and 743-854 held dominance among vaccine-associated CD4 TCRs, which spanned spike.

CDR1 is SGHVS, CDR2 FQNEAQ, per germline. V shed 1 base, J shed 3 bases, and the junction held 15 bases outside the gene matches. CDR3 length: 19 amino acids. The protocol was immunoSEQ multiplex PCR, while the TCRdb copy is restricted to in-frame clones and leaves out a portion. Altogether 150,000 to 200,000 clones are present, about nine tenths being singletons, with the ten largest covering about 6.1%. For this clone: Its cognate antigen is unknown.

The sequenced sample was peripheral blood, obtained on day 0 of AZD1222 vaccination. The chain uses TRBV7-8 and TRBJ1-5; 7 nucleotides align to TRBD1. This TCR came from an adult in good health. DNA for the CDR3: TGTGCCAGCAGCTTAGGCGGCAGGGGGGTCCGACCATTCAATCAGCCCCAGCATTTT. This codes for CASSLGGRGVRPFNQPQHF.